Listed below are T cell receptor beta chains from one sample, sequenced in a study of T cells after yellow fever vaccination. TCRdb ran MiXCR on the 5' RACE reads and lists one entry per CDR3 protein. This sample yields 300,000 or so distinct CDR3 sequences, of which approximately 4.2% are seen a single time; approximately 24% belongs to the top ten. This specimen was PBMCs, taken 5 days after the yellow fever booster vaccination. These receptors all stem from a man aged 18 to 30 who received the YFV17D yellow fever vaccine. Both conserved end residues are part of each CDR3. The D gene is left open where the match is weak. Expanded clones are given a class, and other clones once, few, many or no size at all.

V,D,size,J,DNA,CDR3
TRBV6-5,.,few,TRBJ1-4,TGTGCCAGCAGTTACCGGCAGGGAGGGGAAAAACTGTTTTTT,CASSYRQGGEKLFF
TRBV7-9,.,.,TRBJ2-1,TGTGCCAACCAAGCGATTTACGGCAATGAGCAGTTCTTC,CANQAIYGNEQFF
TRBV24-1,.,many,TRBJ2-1,TGTGCCACCAGTGATTTTGGCAGGGCTAAGCAGTTCTTC,CATSDFGRAKQFF
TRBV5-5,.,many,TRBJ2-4,TGTGCCAGCAGCTTGGCCGATGGGGGTAGCTCCAAAAACATTCAGTACTTC,CASSLADGGSSKNIQYF
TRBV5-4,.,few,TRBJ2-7,TGTGCCAGCAGCTTGGCAGGGGGGCGACGGTACGAGCAGTACTTC,CASSLAGGRRYEQYF
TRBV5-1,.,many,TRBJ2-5,TGCGCCAGCACCCTTGAGGGAGAGACCCAGTACTTC,CASTLEGETQYF
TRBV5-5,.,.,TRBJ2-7,TGTGCCAGCAGCTTGGCCATGGAGGGACTCCTAGCCTACGAGCAGTACTTC,CASSLAMEGLLAYEQYF
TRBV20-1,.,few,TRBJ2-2,TGCAGTGCTAGGCCGACACCGACCGGGGAGCTGTTTTTT,CSARPTPTGELFF
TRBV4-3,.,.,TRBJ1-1,TGCGCCAGCAGCCAAGATGGTGAGGCTGCGGCTTTCTTT,CASSQDGEAAAFF
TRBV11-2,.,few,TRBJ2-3,TGTGCCAGCAGCTTCGGGCCTTTGCAGTATTTT,CASSFGPLQYF
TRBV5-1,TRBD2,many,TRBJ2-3,TGCGCCAGCAGCATACTAGCGGGGGGGTTGCCAGATACGCAGTATTTT,CASSILAGGLPDTQYF
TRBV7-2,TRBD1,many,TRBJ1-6,TGTGCCAGCAGCTTAAGGACAGGGGGGTCACCCCTCCACTTT,CASSLRTGGSPLHF
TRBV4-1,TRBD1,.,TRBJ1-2,TGCGCCAGCAGCCAAGACGCAGGGGGCGGCTATGGCTACACCTTC,CASSQDAGGGYGYTF
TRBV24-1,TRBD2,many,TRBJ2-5,TGTGCCACCAGCGCCCTTCTAGCGGACCAAGAGACCCAGTACTTC,CATSALLADQETQYF
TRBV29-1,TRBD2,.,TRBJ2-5,TGCAGCGTTGAGGGGGCTAGCGGGGGGACCGGAGAGACCCAGTACTTC,CSVEGASGGTGETQYF
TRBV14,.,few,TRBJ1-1,TGTGCCAGCAGCCTGTTAGGGTCCGGTGAAGCTTTCTTT,CASSLLGSGEAFF
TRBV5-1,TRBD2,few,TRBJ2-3,TGCGCCAGCAGCCGGACTAGCGGGGGCCACCGCACAGATACGCAGTATTTT,CASSRTSGGHRTDTQYF
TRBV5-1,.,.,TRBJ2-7,TGCGCCAGCAGCCCCCGACCGGGGAACACTTACGAGCAGTACTTC,CASSPRPGNTYEQYF
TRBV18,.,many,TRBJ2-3,TGTGCCAGCTCACCCCCACGGGGCGGAGCAGATACGCAGTATTTT,CASSPPRGGADTQYF
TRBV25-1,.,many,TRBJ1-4,TGTGCCAGCAGTCTTAAGCAGGGTTTAAATGAAAAACTGTTTTTT,CASSLKQGLNEKLFF
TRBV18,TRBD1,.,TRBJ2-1,TGTGCCAGCTCCCGCTCGACAGGGGGCATGGGCTCCTACAATGAGCAGTTCTTC,CASSRSTGGMGSYNEQFF
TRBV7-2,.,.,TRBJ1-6,TGTGCCAGCAGCTCGTCGAACGGGGGGAATTCACCCCTCCACTTT,CASSSSNGGNSPLHF
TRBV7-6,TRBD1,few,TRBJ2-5,TGTGCCAGCAAACAGGGGGAGACCCAGTACTTC,CASKQGETQYF
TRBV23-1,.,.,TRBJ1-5,TGCGCCAGCAGTCAATCGTGGGGGGACCCTCAGCCCCAGCATTTT,CASSQSWGDPQPQHF
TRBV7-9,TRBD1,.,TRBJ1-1,TGTGCCAGCAGCGCGACAGGGTCCGGGGCTTTCTTT,CASSATGSGAFF
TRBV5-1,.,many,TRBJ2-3,TGCGCCAGCAGCTTGGTTGCGGCTAGCACAGATACGCAGTATTTT,CASSLVAASTDTQYF
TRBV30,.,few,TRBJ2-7,TGTGCCTGGAGTGTAACCGTCCTTCCCGACCAGTACTTC,CAWSVTVLPDQYF
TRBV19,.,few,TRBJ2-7,TGTGCCAGTAGTCTGGACGGATTCTCCTACGAGCAGTACTTC,CASSLDGFSYEQYF
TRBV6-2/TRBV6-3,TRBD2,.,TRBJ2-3,TGTGCCAGCAGGGAGTCTGGCGGGGGGATTCGATATACGCAGTATTTT,CASRESGGGIRYTQYF
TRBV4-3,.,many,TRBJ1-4,TGCGCCAGCAGCCAAGACGGGGGCTCCAATGAAAAACTGTTTTTT,CASSQDGGSNEKLFF
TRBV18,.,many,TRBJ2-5,TGTGCCAGCTCACGAGACGGGTCCGGGACCCAGTACTTC,CASSRDGSGTQYF
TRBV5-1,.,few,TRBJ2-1,TGCGCCAGCAGCTTGTTGCGGGGGCGGGAGCAGTTCTTC,CASSLLRGREQFF
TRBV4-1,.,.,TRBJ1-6,TGCGCCAGCAGCCCCATTGGGAGGGAGGCTAATTCACCCCTCCACTTT,CASSPIGREANSPLHF
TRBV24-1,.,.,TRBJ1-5,TGTGCCACCAGTGTGCGGGGGCGCACAGATACGCAGCATTTT,CATSVRGRTDTQHF
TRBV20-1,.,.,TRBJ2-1,TGCAGTGGGACTGGCGGGCTCCCCTACAATGAGCAGTTCTTC,CSGTGGLPYNEQFF
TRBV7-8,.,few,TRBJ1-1,TGTGCCAGCAGCTTAACGGGGGCGCGAGGCACTGAAGCTTTCTTT,CASSLTGARGTEAFF
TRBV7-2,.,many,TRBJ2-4,TGTGCCAGCAGCTTAATCTCGCAGGACGCCAAAAACATTCAGTACTTC,CASSLISQDAKNIQYF
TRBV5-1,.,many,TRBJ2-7,TGCGCCAGCAGCCCTCCCGGGGACGACGAGCAGTACTTC,CASSPPGDDEQYF
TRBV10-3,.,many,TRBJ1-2,TGTGCCACCCAGTTGGGGAATAACTATGGCTACACCTTC,CATQLGNNYGYTF
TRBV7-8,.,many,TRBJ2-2,TGTGCCAGCAGCTTCGGGACCTACACCGGGGAGCTGTTTTTT,CASSFGTYTGELFF
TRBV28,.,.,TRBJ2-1,TGTGCCAGCAGTCCCCAGACAGGGAGGAATGAGCAGTTCTTC,CASSPQTGRNEQFF
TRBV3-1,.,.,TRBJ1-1,TGTGCCAGCAGCCAAGAAGTTCGCTCTAAAGCTTTCTTT,CASSQEVRSKAFF
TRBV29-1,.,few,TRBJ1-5,TGCAGCGCTATTGGGCAGCCCAATCAGCCCCAGCATTTT,CSAIGQPNQPQHF
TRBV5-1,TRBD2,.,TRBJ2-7,TGCGCCAGCAGTTCTCCGGGACTAGCGGGGAAAGAGCAGTACTTC,CASSSPGLAGKEQYF
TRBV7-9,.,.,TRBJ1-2,TGTGCCAGCAGCGCCCTAACCGGGTCCCCGCATGGCTACACCTTC,CASSALTGSPHGYTF
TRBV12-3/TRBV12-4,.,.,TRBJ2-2,TGTGCCAGCAGTTTTTCGGGTTGGGAGCTGTTTTTT,CASSFSGWELFF
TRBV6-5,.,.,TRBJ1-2,TGTGCCAGCGGGACCAGGCGCGTTGGCTACACCTTC,CASGTRRVGYTF
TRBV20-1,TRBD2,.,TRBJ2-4,TGCAGTTCCCCGGGGGGGGCAATAGCCAAAAACATTCAGTACTTC,CSSPGGAIAKNIQYF
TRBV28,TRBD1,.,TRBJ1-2,TGTGCCAGCAGTTCTACAGGGGGTGGAGGGGTACGTCACTATGGCTACACCTTC,CASSSTGGGGVRHYGYTF
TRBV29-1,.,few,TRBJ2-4,TGCAGCGTTCGACAGGTGCTGGGACCCATTCAGTACTTC,CSVRQVLGPIQYF
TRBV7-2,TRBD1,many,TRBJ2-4,TGTGCCAGCAGCTTCAACAGGGGAGACATTCAGTACTTC,CASSFNRGDIQYF
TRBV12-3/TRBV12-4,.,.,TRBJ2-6,TGTGCCAGCAGTTGGGCTTCTGGGGCCAACGTCCTGACTTTC,CASSWASGANVLTF
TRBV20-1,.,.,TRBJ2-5,TGCAGTGCATCGAGACTACAAGAGACCCAGTACTTC,CSASRLQETQYF
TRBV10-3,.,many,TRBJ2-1,TGTGCCATCAGTTACCGACTTATTGAGCAGTTCTTC,CAISYRLIEQFF
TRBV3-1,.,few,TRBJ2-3,TGTGCCAGCAGCCCCCCCTTCCAGGGGCCTAGCACAGATACGCAGTATTTT,CASSPPFQGPSTDTQYF